This TCR beta chain was observed in a study of molecular identifiers for immune sequencing clone quantification. Findings of the study overall: The study found clones above 20 RNA copies held over 98% of effector molecules and under 1% in naive cells.

This CDR3 is built from 17 residues. V was cut by 5 bases and J by 0 bases, with 19 bases left in between. Concerning this clonotype itself: No antigen is known for it.

In the sort, naive CD8 T cells were defined as CD8+CD4-CCR7+CD45RA+. Preparation of the bulk TCR libraries relied on previously described methods and listed TCR primers. TCRdb recomputed calls from the PCR reads with MiXCR, one row per CDR3 protein. The table includes about 510,000 distinct CDR3 sequences, about 21% detected once. This clonotype was obtained from a human donor in good health. Some libraries in this study had Jurkat cell RNA spiked in. The source material was naive CD8+ T cells from blood, with Jurkat cell RNA spiked in. Stated subset: FACS-sorted CD8+CD4-CCR7+CD45RA+ naive T cells. The V gene is TRBV12-3 or TRBV12-4, the J gene TRBJ2-5, with D possibly being TRBD1 or TRBD2 (5 bases each). In nucleotides, the CDR3 is TGTGCCAGCAGTGGGGACCCAGCGAGATTTGACCAAGAGACCCAGTACTTC. Protein: CASSGDPARFDQETQYF.